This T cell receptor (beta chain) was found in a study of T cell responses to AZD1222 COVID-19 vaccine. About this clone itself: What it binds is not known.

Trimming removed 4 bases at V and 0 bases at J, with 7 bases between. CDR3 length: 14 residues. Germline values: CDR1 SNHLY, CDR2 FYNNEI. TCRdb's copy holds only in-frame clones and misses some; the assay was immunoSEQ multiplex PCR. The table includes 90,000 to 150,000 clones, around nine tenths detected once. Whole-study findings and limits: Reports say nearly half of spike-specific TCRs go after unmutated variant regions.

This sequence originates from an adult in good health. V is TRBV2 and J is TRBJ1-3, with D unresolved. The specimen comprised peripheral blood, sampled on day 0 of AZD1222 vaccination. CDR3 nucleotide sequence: TGTGCCAGCAGTGTCACGAACTCTGGAAACACCATATATTTT. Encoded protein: CASSVTNSGNTIYF.